Shown below are 10 T cell receptor beta chains from a single sample sequenced in a study of blood T cell repertoires in COVID-19. TCRdb's table, derived via immunoSEQ multiplex PCR, lists solely in-frame clones and lacks some. Among around 350,000 clones listed, around 86% were seen once. Sequencing was performed on peripheral blood. These receptors all stem from a human donor in a cohort sampled during active COVID-19.

The chain couples TRBV12-3 or TRBV12-4 to TRBJ1-1; D gene unclear. Trimming removed 2 bases at V and 4 bases at J, with 8 bases between. The CDR3 has 13 amino acids. The CDR3 nucleotides are TGTGCCAGCAGTTTATCGAGGGTCACTGAAGCTTTCTTT. The encoded protein is CASSLSRVTEAFF.

J is TRBJ1-6 and V is TRBV19; TRBD1 might be the D (6 bases). The V end lost 7 bases, the J end lost 5 bases, and 15 bases lay between the germline ends. Germline values: CDR1 LNHDA, CDR2 SQIVND (reference sequence). The CDR3 runs to 15 residues. CDR3 sequence: CASKLQAGDNSPLHF. CDR3 in DNA: TGTGCCAGTAAACTCCAGGCAGGGGATAATTCACCCCTCCACTTT.

This rearrangement joins TRBV6-5 to TRBJ1-4, with TRBD1 identical over 8 bases. V trimming: 5 bases; J trimming: 12 bases; junction bases outside the gene matches: 14. CDR1 and CDR2 (germline): MNHEY, SVGAGI. The CDR3 covers 15 residues. CDR3 amino acids: CASSLGQGLLGELFF. The CDR3 bases are TGTGCCAGCAGTCTCGGACAGGGATTACTCGGCGAACTGTTTTTT.

This chain links TRBV5-1 with TRBJ2-7; no clear D gene. V shed 1 base and J shed 3 bases, with 11 bases lying between them. The CDR3 extends over 14 amino acids. Germline V gene lookup returns CDR1 SGHRS and CDR2 YFSETQ. CDR3 sequence (DNA): TGCGCCAGCAGCTTGAGTGGGCGTGACTACGAGCAGTACTTC. Its protein product is CASSLSGRDYEQYF.

The V and J genes are TRBV28 and TRBJ1-5; weak D call: TRBD1 (5 bases). V was trimmed by 1 base and J by 0 bases, leaving 10 bases between them. CDR1 and CDR2 (germline): MDHEN, SYDVKM. This CDR3 comprises 16 residues. The chain's CDR3 is CASSLSGRGSNQPQHF. CDR3 bases: TGTGCCAGCAGTTTATCAGGGAGGGGTAGCAATCAGCCCCAGCATTTT.

The gene calls are TRBV6-5 and TRBJ2-7; perhaps TRBD1 as D (6 bases). The CDR3 is 12 amino acids. Germline CDR1 MNHEY, CDR2 SVGAGI. Trimming removed 7 bases at V and 6 bases at J, with 13 bases between. DNA of the CDR3: TGTGCCAGCATCTCACAGGGCGCCGAGCAGTACTTC. Residues: CASISQGAEQYF.

CDR3 sequence reads: CASSFKYRGRDVYPKNTEAFF. Written as DNA, the CDR3 is TGTGCCAGCAGTTTTAAGTACAGGGGGAGGGATGTTTACCCGAAGAACACTGAAGCTTTCTTT. This rearrangement joins TRBV28 to TRBJ1-1; 8 bases line up with TRBD1. Germline V gene data show CDR1 as MDHEN and CDR2 as SYDVKM. The CDR3 extends over 21 amino acids. Trimming took 3 bases from V and 1 from J; bases not matched to a gene: 22.

The V call is TRBV15, the J call TRBJ2-1, with 9 bases identical to TRBD2. This CDR3 has 16 amino acids. The V gene end was trimmed by 1 base and the J gene end by 4 bases; junction bases not matched to a gene: 5. The V gene's germline CDR1 is LNHNV and CDR2 YYDKDF (reference sequence). The CDR3 here is CATSRGPAGGYNEQFF. The CDR3 DNA is TGTGCCACCAGCAGAGGGCCAGCGGGGGGTTACAATGAGCAGTTCTTC.

The chain has TRBV4-1 and TRBJ2-7; the D is unclear. The V end lost 1 base, the J end lost 1 base, and 11 bases lay between the germline ends. This CDR3 spans 15 amino acids. The germline CDR1 and CDR2 sequences are MGHRA and YSYEKL. The CDR3 reads CASSQAQERSYEQYF. The CDR3 DNA reads TGCGCCAGCAGCCAAGCGCAGGAACGATCCTACGAGCAGTACTTC.

The chain carries TRBV19 and TRBJ2-2; 7 bases agree with TRBD2. The ends lost 3 bases at V and 6 bases at J; junction bases unmatched: 13. The CDR3 sequence is 17 residues long. Looked up from germline, CDR1 is LNHDA and CDR2 is SQIVND (reference sequence). CDR3 coding DNA: TGTGCCAGTAGTATGAATGGACGGGGGAGGGCCGCCGGGGAGCTGTTTTTT. Translating it yields CASSMNGRGRAAGELFF. Full variable domain (missing parts from reference TRBV19 and TRBJ2-2): DGGITQSPKYLFRKEGQNVTLSCEQNLNHDAMYWYRQDPGQGLRLIYYSQIVNDFQKGDIAEGYSVSREKKESFPLTVTSAQKNPTAFYLCASSMNGRGRAAGELFFGEGSRLTVL.